This T cell receptor beta chain was profiled in a study of T-cell memory formation after mild COVID-19. Study-level results: Balance between CD4 and CD8 was seen in clones contracting day 15 to 85, and a CD4+ lean was seen in later expanders. Shrinking CD4+ clones were chiefly CM and EM; CD8+ ones were chiefly EMRA. Prior to infection, memory already included some responding clones, suggesting cross-reactive memory joined.

In this sample, this clonotype turned up many times. Antigen specificity is unknown. 5'RACE with constant-segment primers built TCRalpha and TCRbeta cDNA libraries with UMIs. MiXCR was run by TCRdb on the 5' RACE reads, yielding one entry per CDR3 protein. The sample gives some 450,000 distinct CDR3 sequences, roughly 18% of which show up once; under 25% is in the top ten. The V gene's germline CDR1 is SGHRS and CDR2 YFSETQ. The CDR3 extends over 13 amino acids. Deletions cut 0 bases from V and 8 bases from J, with 8 bases between. This TCR came from a man aged 18 to 29 who had mild COVID-19 (a few samples of this study predate the infection). Cell type and time point are not known. The chain links TRBV5-1 to TRBJ2-2; D is uncertain. Sequenced input: PBMCs or a T cell subset sorted from them (not recorded which). The DNA for the CDR3 is TGCGCCAGCAGCTTGGGGACCGCGGGGGAGCTGTTTTTT. Residues: CASSLGTAGELFF.